The 31 T cell receptor beta chains below were found in one sample sequenced in a study of blood T cell repertoires in COVID-19. TCRdb keeps only in-frame clones here, not all; method: immunoSEQ multiplex PCR. The sample carries about 33,000 clones, approximately 86% recorded once. Sequencing was done on a sample of peripheral blood. These receptors were collected from a woman over 75 with active or convalescent COVID-19.

The chain links TRBV24-1 to TRBJ2-2; D gene ambiguous. V gave up 1 base and J gave up 8 bases, with 7 bases separating them. Germline loops: CDR1 KGHDR, CDR2 SFDVKD. This CDR3 spans 13 amino acids. CDR3 DNA: TGTGCCACCAGTGATTTTGGCCAAGGGGAGCTGTTTTTT. This encodes CATSDFGQGELFF.

V gene TRBV29-1 combines with J gene TRBJ1-1, with 9 bases identical to TRBD1. CDR1 is SQVTM, CDR2 ANQGSEA, per germline. V shed 4 bases, J shed 4 bases, and the junction held 4 bases outside the gene matches. The CDR3 has 13 amino acids. Here the CDR3 reads CSVARDRATEAFF. In DNA form, the CDR3 reads TGCAGCGTTGCCCGGGACAGGGCCACTGAAGCTTTCTTT.

The chain has TRBV6-5 and TRBJ1-5, with D tentatively TRBD1 (5 bases). In germline, CDR1 is MNHEY, CDR2 SVGAGI. The CDR3 length is 14 residues. Trimming left V 5 bases short and J 0 bases short, with 8 bases between. CDR3 sequence reads: CASSPDISNQPQHF. CDR3 coding DNA: TGTGCCAGCAGTCCGGACATTAGCAATCAGCCCCAGCATTTT.

The chain joins TRBV2 to TRBJ1-3; no clear D. Germline values: CDR1 SNHLY, CDR2 FYNNEI. The length of the CDR3 is 14 residues. V was shortened by 5 bases and J by 0 bases, with 8 bases between the two germline ends. The CDR3 coding sequence is TGTGCCAGCAGTACGGAGAGCTCTGGAAACACCATATATTTT. Encoded protein: CASSTESSGNTIYF.

The J gene is TRBJ1-3, the V gene TRBV5-1; TRBD1 is a possible D gene (6 bases). V lost 0 bases, J lost 1 base, and 11 bases lay in between. The germline V gene encodes CDR1 SGHRS and CDR2 YFSETQ. This CDR3 has 16 residues. Here the CDR3 DNA reads TGCGCCAGCAGCTTGGGGACAGCCGAATCTGGAAACACCATATATTTT. This gives the protein CASSLGTAESGNTIYF.

This chain joins TRBV5-1 and TRBJ2-2; 11 bases align to TRBD2. J gave up 6 bases and V 5 bases, and 6 bases lay outside the gene matches. Germline lookup yields CDR1 SGHRS and CDR2 YFSETQ. The CDR3 runs to 15 residues. CDR3: CASRGLAGGAGELFF. CDR3 sequence (DNA): TGCGCCAGCAGAGGCCTAGCGGGGGGTGCCGGGGAGCTGTTTTTT.

Written as DNA, the CDR3 is TGTGCCAGCAGCTCACGACAGGGTGGGGCTCGGAATGAGCAGTTCTTC. Translation gives CASSSRQGGARNEQFF. The chain joins TRBV7-9 to TRBJ2-1, with 7 positions matching TRBD1. The CDR3 covers 16 residues. Germline V gives CDR1 SEHNR, CDR2 FQNEAQ (reference sequence). The V and J ends lost 4 bases and 7 bases, in that order; junction bases with no gene match: 13.

The chain couples TRBV6-5 to TRBJ1-5, with 7 bases lining up with TRBD1. The CDR3 totals 15 residues. V lost 6 bases, J lost 4 bases, and 9 bases stayed unmatched. Germline loops: CDR1 MNHEY, CDR2 SVGAGI. CDR3 loop: CASRQTGVVNQPQHF. DNA of the CDR3: TGTGCCAGCAGGCAAACAGGGGTGGTGAATCAGCCCCAGCATTTT.

The V call is TRBV29-1, the J call TRBJ1-4, with D possibly matching TRBD1 (6 bases). CDR3 size: 14 residues. Trimming removed 4 bases at V and 6 bases at J, with 15 bases between. Germline assignment: CDR1 SQVTM and CDR2 ANQGSEA. CDR3 DNA: TGCAGCGTTGCCGTCGGGGGGGCGTATGAAAAACTGTTTTTT. Translated, it gives CSVAVGGAYEKLFF.

Comment on this clone: The junction differs from germline at one of its ends, possibly a read error. V usage is TRBV29-1 and J usage is TRBJ1-2; tentative D call: TRBD1 (5 bases). CDR3 length: 8 amino acids. Germline loops: CDR1 SQVTM, CDR2 ANQGSEA. The CDR3 sequence: CSVVGGPF. The CDR3 DNA follows: TGCAGCGTCGTCGGGGGACCCTTC.

Only one count was recorded for this clone. The rearrangement links TRBV10-3 to TRBJ1-5, with D maybe TRBD1 (5 bases). Germline CDR1 reads ENHRY; CDR2 reads SYGVKD. With 3 bases removed from V and 5 bases from J, the gap between germline ends came to 5 bases. This CDR3 comprises 12 residues. This chain's CDR3 is CAISDRDQPQHF. The CDR3, as DNA: TGTGCCATCAGTGACAGGGATCAGCCCCAGCATTTT.

This chain uses TRBV3-1 (or the pseudogene TRBV3-2) with TRBJ1-1; possibly TRBD1 for D (5 bases). The ends were cut back, 1 base at V and 4 bases at J, with 10 bases in the middle. CDR1 is LGHDT, CDR2 YNNKEL, per germline (reference sequence). The CDR3 is 14 residues long. The CDR3 loop reads CASSQAFGATEAFF. The CDR3 DNA reads TGTGCCAGCAGCCAAGCCTTTGGGGCCACTGAAGCTTTCTTT.

V is TRBV5-1 and J is TRBJ2-7, with 9 bases aligning to TRBD2. Germline V gene lookup returns CDR1 SGHRS and CDR2 YFSETQ. V gave up 4 bases and J gave up 1 base; unmatched junction bases: 12. The length of the CDR3 is 17 residues. The chain's CDR3 is CASSAGAGGPHSYEQYF. CDR3 sequence (DNA): TGCGCCAGCAGCGCTGGAGCGGGGGGCCCCCATTCCTACGAGCAGTACTTC.

The rearrangement links TRBV6-1 to TRBJ1-5; perhaps TRBD1 as D (5 bases). V lost 2 bases, J lost 3 bases, and 8 bases lay in between. CDR3 length: 14 residues. CDR1 and CDR2 (germline): MNHNS, SASEGT. For the CDR3, the DNA is TGTGCCAGCAGTGAACCAGGGTTCAATCAGCCCCAGCATTTT. This translates into CASSEPGFNQPQHF.

This clone was counted only a few times. The CDR3 region has the DNA TGTGCCAGCAGCTACAGGGACGAAGGGCCCCAGCATTTT. Protein sequence: CASSYRDEGPQHF. The rearrangement links TRBV2 to TRBJ1-5; a possible D gene is TRBD1 (6 bases). V lost 6 bases and J 9 bases, leaving 15 bases between the germline ends. The CDR3 contains 13 residues. Germline CDR1 reads SNHLY; CDR2 reads FYNNEI.

This clone is a singleton in its sample. The chain employs TRBV10-3 and TRBJ1-1; possibly TRBD1 for D (5 bases). This CDR3 spans 12 amino acids. Germline CDR1 and CDR2: ENHRY and SYGVKD. V lost 5 bases, J lost 1 base, and 5 bases lay in between. CDR3 sequence reads: CAISQGNTEAFF. Written as DNA, the CDR3 is TGTGCCATCAGTCAGGGGAACACTGAAGCTTTCTTT.

J is TRBJ2-2 and V is TRBV5-4; 7 positions agree with TRBD2. The trim removed 0 bases at V and 3 bases at J, leaving 2 bases unmatched. CDR3 length: 15 amino acids. Germline CDR1 and CDR2: SGHNT and YYREEE (reference sequence). The CDR3 region has the DNA TGTGCCAGCAGCTTGGTTGCGGGAGACACCGGGGAGCTGTTTTTT. Its protein product is CASSLVAGDTGELFF.

The chain employs TRBV5-1 and TRBJ1-5, with 9 bases lining up with TRBD1. Germline CDR1 SGHRS, CDR2 YFSETQ. Trimming at V came to 4 bases and at J to 5 bases, leaving 1 base not matched to a gene. CDR3 length equals 13 residues. CDR3 bases: TGCGCCAGCAGCCGGGACAGGGATCAGCCCCAGCATTTT. Residues: CASSRDRDQPQHF. Full variable domain (rest looked up from reference TRBV5-1 and TRBJ1-5): KAGVTQTPRYLIKTRGQQVTLSCSPISGHRSVSWYQQTPGQGLQFLFEYFSETQRNKGNFPGRFSGRQFSNSRSEMNVSTLELGDSALYLCASSRDRDQPQHFGDGTRLSIL.

The rearrangement joins TRBV5-6 to TRBJ2-5, with TRBD2 matching 10 bases. Germline CDR1 reads SGHDT; CDR2 reads YYEEEE. The CDR3 runs 18 residues. The trim removed 4 bases at V and 4 bases at J, leaving 16 bases unmatched. Written as DNA, the CDR3 is TGTGCCAGCAGCCCCGGGGGTAGCGGGGGGACCATCCTAGAGACCCAGTACTTC. Translation gives CASSPGGSGGTILETQYF.

The chain combines TRBV5-1 with TRBJ1-1; D is perhaps TRBD1 (5 bases). The V gene lost 3 bases and the J gene lost 1 base, with 16 bases spanning the gap. The CDR3 extends over 16 amino acids. The germline CDR1 and CDR2 sequences are SGHRS and YFSETQ. The CDR3: CASSWGLQGGNTEAFF. The CDR3 coding sequence is TGCGCCAGCAGCTGGGGCCTACAAGGCGGGAACACTGAAGCTTTCTTT.

This chain uses TRBV7-9 with TRBJ1-1; tentative D call: TRBD1 (6 bases). Deletions cut 6 bases from V and 4 bases from J, with 12 bases between. The CDR3 contains 13 residues. In germline, CDR1 is SEHNR, CDR2 FQNEAQ (reference sequence). The CDR3: CASRKTGGTEAFF. CDR3 coding DNA: TGTGCCAGCAGAAAGACAGGCGGCACTGAAGCTTTCTTT.

The chain links TRBV9 to TRBJ2-7, with TRBD1 identical over 9 bases. CDR1 SGDLS and CDR2 YYNGEE come from the germline V gene. Trimming cost V 4 bases and J 1 base; bases outside gene matches: 9. There are 16 residues in the CDR3. The CDR3 protein is CASSPKVGTGSYEQYF. CDR3 bases: TGTGCCAGCAGCCCAAAGGTGGGGACAGGGTCCTACGAGCAGTACTTC.

This chain uses TRBV12-3 or TRBV12-4 with TRBJ2-7, with TRBD1 identical over 7 bases. V lost 5 bases to trimming and J lost 4 bases; unmatched junction nucleotides: 5. There are 13 residues in the CDR3. As DNA, the CDR3 is TGTGCCAGCAGTCGGGGACAGTCATACGAGCAGTACTTC. This encodes CASSRGQSYEQYF.

In this sample, this clone turned up once. V and J are TRBV5-5 and TRBJ2-2; TRBD1 matches at 11 bases. The CDR3 spans 16 residues. V lost 4 bases and J lost 4; bases outside the gene matches: 6. Germline V gives CDR1 SGHKS, CDR2 YYEKEE (reference sequence). CDR3 nucleotide sequence: TGTGCCAGCAGCCGGCCCGGGACAGGGGGCACCGGGGAGCTGTTTTTT. Translating gives CASSRPGTGGTGELFF.

The V call is TRBV18, the J call TRBJ2-1; TRBD2 matches at 14 bases. The CDR3 sequence is 17 residues long. V lost 5 bases and J lost 8; bases outside the gene matches: 11. Germline-derived CDR1 and CDR2 are KGHSH and LQKENI. The CDR3 spells CASSLTSGGASVYEQFF. CDR3 coding DNA: TGTGCCAGCTCATTGACTAGCGGGGGGGCCAGTGTCTATGAGCAGTTCTTC.

The chain links TRBV11-2 to TRBJ1-2; 8 bases map to TRBD1. CDR3 length: 17 residues. With 0 bases clipped from V and 8 bases from J, the junction kept 14 bases outside the gene matches. CDR1 SGHAT and CDR2 FQNNGV come from the germline V gene. The CDR3 region is CASSLDWAGGRDGGYTF. The DNA for the CDR3 is TGTGCCAGCAGCTTAGATTGGGCAGGGGGCAGGGATGGAGGCTACACCTTC. The entire variable domain, with the rest obtained from reference TRBV11-2 and TRBJ1-2, is as follows: EAGVAQSPRYKIIEKRQSVAFWCNPISGHATLYWYQQILGQGPKLLIQFQNNGVVDDSQLPKDRFSAERLKGVDSTLKIQPAKLEDSAVYLCASSLDWAGGRDGGYTFGSGTRLTVV.

V and J are TRBV5-1 and TRBJ2-5; 8 bases fit TRBD2. The CDR3 covers 13 residues. The germline V gene encodes CDR1 SGHRS and CDR2 YFSETQ. V was clipped by 4 bases and J by 5 bases; unmatched bases: 4. CDR3 in amino acids: CASSPPGGETQYF. Written as DNA, the CDR3 is TGCGCCAGCAGCCCTCCGGGGGGGGAGACCCAGTACTTC.

V is TRBV9 and J is TRBJ2-1; 9 nucleotides agree with TRBD1. The CDR3 sequence is 17 residues long. The junction had 13 bases not matched to a gene; V was cut back by 2 bases and J by 7 bases. CDR1 is SGDLS and CDR2 is YYNGEE in the germline V gene. The chain's CDR3 is CASSVASDRGRWNEQFF. CDR3 nucleotide sequence: TGTGCCAGCAGCGTCGCCTCGGACAGGGGAAGGTGGAATGAGCAGTTCTTC.

The chain joins TRBV19 to TRBJ1-3; unclear D gene. There are 12 residues in the CDR3. Trimming cost V 7 bases and J 3 bases, with 7 bases left between them. Germline lookup yields CDR1 LNHDA and CDR2 SQIVND (reference sequence). The CDR3 DNA reads TGTGCCAGTACCGGGGATGGAAACACCATATATTTT. Its protein product is CASTGDGNTIYF.

In DNA, the CDR3 is TGTGCCTGGAGTGTAGGCGGGAACACTGAAGCTTTCTTT. It specifies CAWSVGGNTEAFF. This sequence joins TRBV30 and TRBJ1-1; no clear D. In germline, CDR1 is GTSNPN, CDR2 SVGIG (reference sequence). The V gene lost 0 bases and the J gene lost 1 base, with 6 bases spanning the gap. CDR3 length equals 13 residues.

V usage is TRBV2 and J usage is TRBJ2-7; D unclear. The length of the CDR3 is 10 residues. Between the trimmed V and J ends, which lost 8 bases and 1 base, there was a span of 3 bases. Germline CDR1 is SNHLY and CDR2 is FYNNEI. CDR3 nucleotide sequence: TGTGCCAGCGCGTCCTACGAGCAGTACTTC. This codes for CASASYEQYF.